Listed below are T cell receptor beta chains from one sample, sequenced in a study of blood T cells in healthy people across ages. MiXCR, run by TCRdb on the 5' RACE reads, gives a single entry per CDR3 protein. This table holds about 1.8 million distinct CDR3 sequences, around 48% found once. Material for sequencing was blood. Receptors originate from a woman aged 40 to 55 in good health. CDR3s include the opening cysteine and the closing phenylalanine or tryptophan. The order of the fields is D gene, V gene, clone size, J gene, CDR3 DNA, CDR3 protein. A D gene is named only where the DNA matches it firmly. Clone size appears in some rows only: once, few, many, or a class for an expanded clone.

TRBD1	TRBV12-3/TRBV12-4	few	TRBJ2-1	TGTGCCAGCAGGGGGGACAGAGAGTACAATGAGCAGTTCTTC	CASRGDREYNEQFF
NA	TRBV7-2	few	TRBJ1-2	TGTGCCAGCAGCTTAGTGGTTGGCAGGGTAGACTATGGCTACACCTTC	CASSLVVGRVDYGYTF
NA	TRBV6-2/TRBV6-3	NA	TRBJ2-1	TGTGCCAGCATGCCCGCCAGGGCCTCCTACAGTGAGCAGTTCTTC	CASMPARASYSEQFF
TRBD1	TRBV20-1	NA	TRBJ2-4	TGCAGTGCACATCCCGGGACAGGGAAAACCATTCAGTACTTC	CSAHPGTGKTIQYF
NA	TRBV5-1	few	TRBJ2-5	TGCGCCAGCAGCACCCAGACTAGTTCCGAGACCCAGTACTTC	CASSTQTSSETQYF
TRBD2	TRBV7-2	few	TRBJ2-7	TGTGCCAGCAGCTTATGGTATAGCGGGGGGCCCCCCTACAATGAGCAGTACTTC	CASSLWYSGGPPYNEQYF
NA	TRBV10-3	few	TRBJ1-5	TGTGCCATCAGTGAATACGGTCAGCCCCAGCATTTT	CAISEYGQPQHF
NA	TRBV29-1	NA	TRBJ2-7	TGCAGCGTTGAACCTCTAGCGCCTACCTACAATGAGCAGTACTTC	CSVEPLAPTYNEQYF
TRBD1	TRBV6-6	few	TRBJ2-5	TGTGCCAGCAGTGGCCGGACAGGGAATGGAGAGACCCAGTACTTC	CASSGRTGNGETQYF
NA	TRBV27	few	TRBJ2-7	TGTGCCAGCAGTTTATCAGGAAATAGCGAGCAGTACTTC	CASSLSGNSEQYF
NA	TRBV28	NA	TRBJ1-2	TGTGCCAGCAGTATAGACAGTGGGGTCTATGGCTACACCTTC	CASSIDSGVYGYTF
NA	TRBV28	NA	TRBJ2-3	TGTGCCAGCAGTACCCGAGGAGGGAGAGGTACCACAGATACGCAGTATTTT	CASSTRGGRGTTDTQYF
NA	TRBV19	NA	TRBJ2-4	TGTGCCAGTAGTCGGTCCCAGTACTTC	CASSRSQYF
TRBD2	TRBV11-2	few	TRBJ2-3	TGTGCCAGCAGCTTAGAAGTAGCGGGGACGATCACAGATACGCAGTATTTT	CASSLEVAGTITDTQYF
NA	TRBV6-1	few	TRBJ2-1	TGTGCCAGCCGGGGAAAACGGACCTATGAGCAGTTCTTC	CASRGKRTYEQFF
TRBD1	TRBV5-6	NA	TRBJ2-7	TGTGCCAGCAGCGCCTACAGGGGCGAGCAGTACTTC	CASSAYRGEQYF
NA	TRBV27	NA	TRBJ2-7	TGTGCCAGCAGCGACCTAGCCTACGAGCAGTACTTC	CASSDLAYEQYF
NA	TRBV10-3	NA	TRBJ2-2	TGTGCCATCAGTGAGTCCGGGGTTTCTAACGCCGGGGAGCTGTTTTTT	CAISESGVSNAGELFF
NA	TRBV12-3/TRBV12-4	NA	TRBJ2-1	TGTGCCAGCAGCGCAGGGTTGAAGTTCTTC	CASSAGLKFF
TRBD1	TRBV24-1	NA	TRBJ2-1	TGTGCCACCAGTGATTGGGGAACCGGGACAGGGCATTCGTACAATGAGCAGTTCTTC	CATSDWGTGTGHSYNEQFF
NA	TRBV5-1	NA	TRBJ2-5	TGCGCCAGCAACAACTTGGGGGAGCAAGAGACCCAGTACTTC	CASNNLGEQETQYF
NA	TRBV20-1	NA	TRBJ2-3	TGCAGTGCCCTCCCGGACAGCACAGATACGCAGTATTTT	CSALPDSTDTQYF
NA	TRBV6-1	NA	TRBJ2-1	TGTGCCAGCAGTGACTCCAAGCGGAAGGGCAATGAGCAGTTCTTC	CASSDSKRKGNEQFF
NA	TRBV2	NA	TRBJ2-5	TGTGCCAGCGATAGGATTAAGACCCAGTACTTC	CASDRIKTQYF
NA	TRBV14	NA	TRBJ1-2	TGTGCCAGCAGCCAATCCGGGGCCCTTTATGGCTACACCTTC	CASSQSGALYGYTF
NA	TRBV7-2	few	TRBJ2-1	TGTGCCAGCACCCCAGGGTATAGCTCCTACAATGAGCAGTTCTTC	CASTPGYSSYNEQFF
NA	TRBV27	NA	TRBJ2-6	TGTGCCAGCAGTTTGGCAGGGCATGGTGGGGCCAACGTCCTGACTTTC	CASSLAGHGGANVLTF
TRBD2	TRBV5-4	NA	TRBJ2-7	TGTGCCAGCACTTTAGCGGGGGGGACCTACGAGCAGTACTTC	CASTLAGGTYEQYF
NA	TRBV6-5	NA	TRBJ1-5	TGTGCCAGCCAACCAGGGGTAAGTCAGCCCCAGCATTTT	CASQPGVSQPQHF
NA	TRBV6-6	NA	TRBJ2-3	TGTGCCAGCAGTTACCGGGAACCTAGCACAGATACGCAGTATTTT	CASSYREPSTDTQYF
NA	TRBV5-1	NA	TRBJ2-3	TGCGCCAGCAGCTTTATTAGCGGCGGCACAGATACGCAGTATTTT	CASSFISGGTDTQYF
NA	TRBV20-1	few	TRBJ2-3	TGCAGTGCTAGATCCCCTAGCGTGGGTGCAGATACGCAGTATTTT	CSARSPSVGADTQYF
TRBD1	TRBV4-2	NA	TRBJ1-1	TGTGCCAGCAGCCAAGTGATCCAGGGGGAAAACACTGAAGCTTTCTTT	CASSQVIQGENTEAFF
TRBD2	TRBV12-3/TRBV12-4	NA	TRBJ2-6	TGTGCCAGCAGTTTTCCCTCGGGAGGGCCTGGGGCCAACGTCCTGACTTTC	CASSFPSGGPGANVLTF
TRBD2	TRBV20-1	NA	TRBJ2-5	TGCAGTGCTAGCGGGGGGACGATGAATTACCAAGAGACCCAGTACTTC	CSASGGTMNYQETQYF
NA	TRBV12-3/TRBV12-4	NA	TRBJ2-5	TGTGCCAGCAACCTACTAGGAGGAGGAGAGACCCAGTACTTC	CASNLLGGGETQYF
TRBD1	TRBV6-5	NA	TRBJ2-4	TGTGCCAGCGGCGACAGGGAAAACATTCAGTACTTC	CASGDRENIQYF
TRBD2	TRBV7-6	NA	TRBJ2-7	TGTGCCAGCAGCTGTAGCGGGGATTACTCCTACGAGCAGTACTTC	CASSCSGDYSYEQYF
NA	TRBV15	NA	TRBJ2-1	TGTGCCACCAGCAGAGACTTGGTCGATGAGCAGTTCTTC	CATSRDLVDEQFF
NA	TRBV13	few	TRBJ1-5	TGTGCCAGCAGCTTACGGAGTCAGCCCCAGCATTTT	CASSLRSQPQHF
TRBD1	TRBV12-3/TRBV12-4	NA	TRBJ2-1	TGTGCCAGCAGTTTCATCCGGGACAGAGACAATGAGCAGTTCTTC	CASSFIRDRDNEQFF
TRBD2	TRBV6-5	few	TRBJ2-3	TGTGCCAGCAGTTACTCCGGGACTAGCGGAGGTCGCACAGATACGCAGTATTTT	CASSYSGTSGGRTDTQYF
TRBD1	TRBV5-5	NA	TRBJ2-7	TGTGCCAGCAGCTCAACAGGGGGCCTCTCGGGAGACGAGCAGTACTTC	CASSSTGGLSGDEQYF
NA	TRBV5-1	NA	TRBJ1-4	TGCGCCAGCAGCAACGGACAGCCTAATGAAAAACTGTTTTTT	CASSNGQPNEKLFF
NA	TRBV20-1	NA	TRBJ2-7	TGCAGTGCTAGAAACTCACAGGACAATGAGCAGTACTTC	CSARNSQDNEQYF